This TCR beta chain was identified in a study of circulating CD8 cells and anti-PD-1 response in melanoma. Sorting of live CD3+CD8+TCRalphabeta+ cells by PD-1 and/or TIGIT gave four subsets. Germline loops: CDR1 LNHDA, CDR2 SQIVND (reference sequence). The CDR3 consists of 14 residues. V lost 5 bases to trimming and J lost 6 bases; unmatched junction nucleotides: 8. Study-wide results and caveats: DNEG was most diverse; TIGIT repertoires were least diverse. Some patients were treatment-naive; others were previously treated.

This clonotype is medium-sized (0.01 to 0.1%) in the sample. Its antigen is unknown. Using around 14 ng of total RNA, TCR libraries were made with the QIAseq Immune Repertoire TCR panel. TCRdb re-called the reads with MiXCR, one entry per CDR3 protein. The table has over a thousand distinct CDR3 sequences, about 9.6% seen once. This receptor was obtained from a human donor with melanoma. Sequences were derived from CD8+ T cells from PBMCs, sampled at baseline or after one month of anti-PD-1 therapy (not recorded which). V is TRBV19 and J is TRBJ1-1, with 8 bases identical to TRBD1. This CDR3 is CASSPQDREPEAFF. The CDR3 nucleotides read TGTGCCAGTAGTCCCCAGGACAGGGAACCTGAAGCTTTCTTT.